The sequence of this T cell receptor beta chain was determined in a study of cytomegalovirus exposure and HLA in healthy donors. In regard to this clone: Its antigen is not identified.

Study-wide findings and caveats: A later analysis associated about 18,000 TCR beta sequences with HLA alleles at a 0.05 false discovery rate. With further analysis later on, most CMV-associated TCR beta chains appeared HLA-restricted. Presence/absence analyses rested on an assumption that sequencing depth was roughly uniform across donors.

The PCR ran on 60 Vbeta and 13 Jbeta primers. Sequenced by immunoSEQ multiplex PCR; TCRdb stores in-frame clones only, minus some. Here the sample spans 140,000 to 150,000 clones, 66% being singletons. The ends lost 0 bases at V and 4 bases at J; junction bases unmatched: 5. The CDR3 sequence is 15 residues long. Per the germline V gene, CDR1 is MNHNS and CDR2 is SASEGT. The gene calls are TRBV6-1 and TRBJ1-2; TRBD1 agrees at 7 bases. The sequenced material came from PBMCs. The clonotype was recovered from an older woman in good health and CMV-seronegative. CDR3 region: CASSEAGGESYGYTF. As DNA, the CDR3 is TGTGCCAGCAGTGAAGCAGGGGGCGAAAGCTATGGCTACACCTTC.